This T cell receptor (beta chain) was obtained from a study of T cell repertoires in cytomegalovirus infection. TCRdb reprocessed the reads with MiXCR, giving one entry per CDR3 protein. The sample lists hundreds of thousands of distinct CDR3 sequences, roughly 31% seen once, with 10% to 15% in the top ten. Regarding this clonotype: What it binds is not known.

Germline CDR1 reads MNHEY; CDR2 reads SVGEGT. Trimming left V 5 bases short and J 0 bases short, with 10 bases between. This CDR3 is 14 amino acids long. Sequences were derived from cultured CD8+ T cells from PBMCs, sampled from culture after CMV antigen stimulation. The rearrangement uses TRBV6-2 or TRBV6-3 and TRBJ1-1; tentative D call: TRBD1 (5 bases). The origin of this receptor is a human donor in good health (CMV status not recorded). Some clones in this sample may be carry-over from other donors' samples. The DNA of the CDR3 is TGTGCCAGCAGTGAAGACAGCATGAACACTGAAGCTTTCTTT. Its translation is CASSEDSMNTEAFF.